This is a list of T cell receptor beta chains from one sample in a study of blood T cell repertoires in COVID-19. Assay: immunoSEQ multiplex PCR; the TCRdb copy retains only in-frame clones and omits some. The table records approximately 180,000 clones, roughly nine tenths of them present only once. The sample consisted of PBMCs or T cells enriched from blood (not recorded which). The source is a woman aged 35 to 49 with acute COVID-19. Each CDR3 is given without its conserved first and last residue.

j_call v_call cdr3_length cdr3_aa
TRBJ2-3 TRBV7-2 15 ASSPRTSGRRTDTQY
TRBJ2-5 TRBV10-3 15 AISGQEPTSAVETQY
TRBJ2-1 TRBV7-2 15 ASSRRTGLADYNEQF
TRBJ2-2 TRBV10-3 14 AISDLGGSNTGELF
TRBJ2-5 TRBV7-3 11 ASSLNFAETQY
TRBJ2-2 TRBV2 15 ASIHRTPFANTGELF
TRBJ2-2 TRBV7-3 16 ASSSRTSGGVNTGELF
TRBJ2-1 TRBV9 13 ASSPSGHGYNEQF
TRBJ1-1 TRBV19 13 ASSPRQGLDTEAF
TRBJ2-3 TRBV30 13 AWSRLAVLTDTQY
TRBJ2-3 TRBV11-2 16 ASSKTSGAYESTDTQY
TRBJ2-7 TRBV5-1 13 ASSSGKQGAGEQY
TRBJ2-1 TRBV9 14 ASSAEGQGLIDEQF
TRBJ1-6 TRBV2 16 ASSARSGGQAYNSPLH
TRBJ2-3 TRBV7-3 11 ASSTRGTDTQY
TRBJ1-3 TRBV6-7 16 ASSPGQGYSSSGNTIY
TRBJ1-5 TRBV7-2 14 ASSLGAGEGNQPQH
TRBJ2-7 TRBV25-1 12 ASSGDRGYYEQY
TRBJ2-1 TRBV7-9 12 ASSAGTSLNEQF
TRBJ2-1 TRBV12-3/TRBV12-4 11 ASSQTGYNEQF
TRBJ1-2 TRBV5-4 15 ASSPGVLRTGGHGYT
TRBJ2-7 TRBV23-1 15 ASSQSKEDRASYEQY
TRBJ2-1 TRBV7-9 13 ASSLGQGELNEQF
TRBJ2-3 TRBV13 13 ASSLTGARPDTQY
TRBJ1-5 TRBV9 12 ASSAGQGNQPQH
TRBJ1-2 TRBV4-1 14 ASSQGLREGGNGYT
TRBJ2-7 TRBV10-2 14 ASSEGYRVLGYEQY
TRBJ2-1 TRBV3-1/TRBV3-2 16 ASSQGVASGNPYNEQF
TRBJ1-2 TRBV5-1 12 ASSLGQSNYGYT
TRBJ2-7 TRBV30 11 AWSPGRGDEQY
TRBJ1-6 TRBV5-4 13 ASSLQGVGSSPLH
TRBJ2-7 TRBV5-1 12 ASSSGQPNYEQY
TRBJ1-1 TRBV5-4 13 ASSFSGGSDTEAF
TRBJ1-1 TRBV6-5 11 ASSYLVGPEAF
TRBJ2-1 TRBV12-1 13 ASSVASGSLGEQF
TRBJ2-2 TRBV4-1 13 ASSQDKGAAGELF
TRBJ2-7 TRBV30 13 AWSVLAGLSYEQY
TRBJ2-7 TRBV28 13 ASRIGTGGFYEQY
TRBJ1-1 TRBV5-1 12 ASSFGGVGTEAF
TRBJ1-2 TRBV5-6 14 ASSFQGTALYYGYT
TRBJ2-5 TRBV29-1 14 SAGTSGAWNRETQY
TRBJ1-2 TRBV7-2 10 ASSSDRRGYT